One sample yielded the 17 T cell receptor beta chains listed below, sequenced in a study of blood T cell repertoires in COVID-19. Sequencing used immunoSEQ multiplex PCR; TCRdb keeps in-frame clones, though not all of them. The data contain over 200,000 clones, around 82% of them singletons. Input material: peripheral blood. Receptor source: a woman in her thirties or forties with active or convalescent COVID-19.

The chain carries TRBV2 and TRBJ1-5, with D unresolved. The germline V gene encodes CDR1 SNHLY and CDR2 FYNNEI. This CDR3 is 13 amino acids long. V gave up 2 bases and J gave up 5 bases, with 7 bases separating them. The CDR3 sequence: CASSEWEDQPQHF. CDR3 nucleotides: TGTGCCAGCAGTGAATGGGAGGATCAGCCCCAGCATTTT. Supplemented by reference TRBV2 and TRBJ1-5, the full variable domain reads EPEVTQTPSHQVTQMGQEVILRCVPISNHLYFYWYRQILGQKVEFLVSFYNNEISEKSEIFDDQFSVERPDGSNFTLKIRSTKLEDSAMYFCASSEWEDQPQHFGDGTRLSIL.

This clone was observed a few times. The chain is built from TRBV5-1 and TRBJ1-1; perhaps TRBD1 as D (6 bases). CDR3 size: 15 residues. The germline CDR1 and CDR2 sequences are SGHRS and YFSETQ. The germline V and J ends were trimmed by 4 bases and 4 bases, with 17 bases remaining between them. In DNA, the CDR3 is TGCGCCAGCAGCGATGTCTACAGGGCCTCCACTGAAGCTTTCTTT. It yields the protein CASSDVYRASTEAFF.

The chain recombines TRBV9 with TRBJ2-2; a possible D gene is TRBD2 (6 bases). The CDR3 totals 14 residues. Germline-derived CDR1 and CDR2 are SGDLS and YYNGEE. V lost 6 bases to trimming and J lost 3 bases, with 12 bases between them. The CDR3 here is CASTGGTYTGELFF. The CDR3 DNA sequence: TGTGCCAGCACAGGCGGGACTTACACCGGGGAGCTGTTTTTT.

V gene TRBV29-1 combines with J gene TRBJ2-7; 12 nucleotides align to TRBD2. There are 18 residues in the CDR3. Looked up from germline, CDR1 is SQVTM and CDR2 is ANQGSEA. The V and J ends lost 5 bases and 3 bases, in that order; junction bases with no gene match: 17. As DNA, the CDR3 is TGCAGCGTTCCTAGGGAGGCTAGCGGGGGGGGTTTCTTCTACGAGCAGTACTTC. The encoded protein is CSVPREASGGGFFYEQYF.

DNA of the CDR3: TGTGCCAGCAGCCGCCCCAGGGCGAGTTTCGAGCAGTACTTC. Its protein is CASSRPRASFEQYF. The rearrangement uses TRBV5-6 and TRBJ2-7; weak D call: TRBD1 (5 bases). This CDR3 is 14 amino acids long. Germline assignment: CDR1 SGHDT and CDR2 YYEEEE. V lost 4 bases to trimming and J lost 6 bases, with 17 bases between them. The whole variable domain, remainder taken from reference TRBV5-6 and TRBJ2-7, is DAGVTQSPTHLIKTRGQQVTLRCSPKSGHDTVSWYQQALGQGPQFIFQYYEEEERQRGNFPDRFSGHQFPNYSSELNVNALLLGDSALYLCASSRPRASFEQYFGPGTRLTVT.

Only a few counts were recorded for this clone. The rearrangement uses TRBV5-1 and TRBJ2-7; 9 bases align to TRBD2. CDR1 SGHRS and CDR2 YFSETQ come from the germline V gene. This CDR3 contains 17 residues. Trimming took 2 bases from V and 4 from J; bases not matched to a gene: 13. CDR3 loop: CASSFASGEYGLYEQYF. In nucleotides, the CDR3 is TGCGCCAGCAGCTTTGCTAGCGGGGAATATGGCCTTTACGAGCAGTACTTC.

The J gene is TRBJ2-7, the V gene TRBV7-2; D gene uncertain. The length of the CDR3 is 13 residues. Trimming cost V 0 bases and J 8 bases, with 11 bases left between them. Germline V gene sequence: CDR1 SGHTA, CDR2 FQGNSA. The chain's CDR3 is CASSLALAEQQYF. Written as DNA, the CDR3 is TGTGCCAGCAGCTTAGCGTTGGCGGAACAGCAGTACTTC. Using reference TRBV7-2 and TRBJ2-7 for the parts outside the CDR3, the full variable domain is GAGVSQSPSNKVTEKGKDVELRCDPISGHTALYWYRQSLGQGLEFLIYFQGNSAPDKSGLPSDRFSAERTGGSVSTLTIQRTQQEDSAVYLCASSLALAEQQYFGPGTRLTVT.

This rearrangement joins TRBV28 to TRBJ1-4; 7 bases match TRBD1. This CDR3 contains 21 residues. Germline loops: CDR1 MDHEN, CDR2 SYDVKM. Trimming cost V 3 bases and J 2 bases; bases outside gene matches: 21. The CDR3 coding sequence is TGTGCCAGCAGTTTGTCCGCAGGGGGTAGGGACCCTTATCATACTAATGAAAAACTGTTTTTT. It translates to CASSLSAGGRDPYHTNEKLFF.

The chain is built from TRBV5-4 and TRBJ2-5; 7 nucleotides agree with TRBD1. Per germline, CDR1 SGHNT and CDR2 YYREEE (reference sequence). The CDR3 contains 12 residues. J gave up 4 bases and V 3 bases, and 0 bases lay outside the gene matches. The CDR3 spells CASSWTGETQYF. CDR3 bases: TGTGCCAGCAGCTGGACAGGAGAGACCCAGTACTTC.

CDR3 protein: CASSSRTARDGYTF. CDR3 sequence (DNA): TGTGCCAGCAGCAGCCGGACGGCCAGGGATGGCTACACCTTC. The chain employs TRBV7-2 and TRBJ1-2; TRBD1 is a possible D gene (5 bases). The germline V gene encodes CDR1 SGHTA and CDR2 FQGNSA. V lost 5 bases and J lost 6, with 16 bases in between. The CDR3 totals 14 residues.

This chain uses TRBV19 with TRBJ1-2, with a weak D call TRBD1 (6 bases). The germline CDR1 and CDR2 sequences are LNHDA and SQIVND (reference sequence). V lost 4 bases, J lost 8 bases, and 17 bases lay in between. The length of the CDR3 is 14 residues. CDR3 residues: CASSTTTGPQGYTF. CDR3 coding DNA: TGTGCCAGTAGTACTACCACAGGGCCGCAAGGCTACACCTTC.

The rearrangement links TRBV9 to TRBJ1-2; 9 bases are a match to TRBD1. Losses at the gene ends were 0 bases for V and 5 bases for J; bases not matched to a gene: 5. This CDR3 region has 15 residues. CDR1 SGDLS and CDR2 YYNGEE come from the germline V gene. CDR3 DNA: TGTGCCAGCAGCGTAGGTGGACAGGGGACTTATGGCTACACCTTC. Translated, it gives CASSVGGQGTYGYTF.

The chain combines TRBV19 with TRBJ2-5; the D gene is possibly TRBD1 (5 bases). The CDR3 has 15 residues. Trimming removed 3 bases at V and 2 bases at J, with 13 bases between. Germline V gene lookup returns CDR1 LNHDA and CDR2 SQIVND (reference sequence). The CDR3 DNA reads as TGTGCCAGTAGTATGTGGACAAGTCCTCAAGAGACCCAGTACTTC. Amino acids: CASSMWTSPQETQYF.

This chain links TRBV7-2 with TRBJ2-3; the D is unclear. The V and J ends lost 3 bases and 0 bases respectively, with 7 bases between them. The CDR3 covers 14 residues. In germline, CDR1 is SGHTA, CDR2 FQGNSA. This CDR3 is CASSFVVSTDTQYF. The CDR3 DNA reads TGTGCCAGCAGCTTCGTCGTCAGCACAGATACGCAGTATTTT.

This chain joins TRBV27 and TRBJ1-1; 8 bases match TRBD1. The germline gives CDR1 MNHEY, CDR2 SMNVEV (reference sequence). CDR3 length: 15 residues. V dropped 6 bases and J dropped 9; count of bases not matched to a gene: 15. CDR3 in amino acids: CASSPPQGARVQAFF. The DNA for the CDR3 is TGTGCCAGCAGCCCCCCGCAGGGGGCGCGTGTTCAAGCTTTCTTT.

Here the CDR3 DNA reads TGTGCCAGTAGGTTAGATCGGGGTGCTTACACTGAAGCTTTCTTT. Amino acids: CASRLDRGAYTEAFF. The chain has TRBV19 and TRBJ1-1; D remains unclear. This CDR3 region has 15 residues. Germline loops: CDR1 LNHDA, CDR2 SQIVND (reference sequence). V gave up 6 bases and J gave up 3 bases, with 17 bases separating them.

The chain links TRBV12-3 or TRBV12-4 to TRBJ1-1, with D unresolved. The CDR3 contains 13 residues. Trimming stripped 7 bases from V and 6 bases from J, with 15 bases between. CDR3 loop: CASKNFTVAEAFF. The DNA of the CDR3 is TGTGCCAGCAAAAACTTCACAGTGGCTGAAGCTTTCTTT.